This is a list of T cell receptor beta chains from one sample in a study of CD8 T cells in ankylosing spondylitis. TCRdb re-analysed the 5' RACE reads in MiXCR, keeping a single row per CDR3 protein. The sample lists 470,000 or so distinct CDR3 sequences; 20% to 30% were seen once. Specimen: blood, either unsorted or a sorted T cell fraction (not recorded which). The receptor source for this set is a male donor with ankylosing spondylitis. CDR3s include the opening cysteine and the closing phenylalanine or tryptophan. D genes are given only for firm matches. Size is stated for part of the rows, as once, few or many counts, or as a class when the clone is expanded.

>TRBV7-6|TRBD2|TRBJ2-7|NA
TGTGCCAGCAGCCGTACTAGCGGGCGAACCTACGAGCAGTACTTC
CASSRTSGRTYEQYF
>TRBV12-3/TRBV12-4|TRBD1|TRBJ2-3|few
TGTGCCAGCAGTTTAGGGACAGGGGGCCAAGATACGCAGTATTTT
CASSLGTGGQDTQYF
>TRBV4-2|NA|TRBJ2-3|once
TGTGCCAGCAGCGCCCTAGCGATAGATACGCAGTATTTT
CASSALAIDTQYF
>TRBV29-1|TRBD2|TRBJ2-1|NA
TGCAGCGCCGCCACCGGGACTAGCGGCAACAATGAGCAGTTCTTC
CSAATGTSGNNEQFF
>TRBV29-1|NA|TRBJ1-4|few
TGCAGCGTGGGGGGAGCTTTCCCGAGGAGGGAAAAACTGTTTTTT
CSVGGAFPRREKLFF
>TRBV9|TRBD2|TRBJ2-2|NA
TGTGCCAGCAGCGTAGCGCTAGCGGGCGCCGGGGAGCTGTTTTTT
CASSVALAGAGELFF
>TRBV3-1|NA|TRBJ1-2|NA
TGTGCCAGCAGCCAGCTTACAGGGAGCGGCTACACCTTC
CASSQLTGSGYTF
>TRBV29-1|NA|TRBJ1-4|NA
TGCAGCGTTGTAGACGGTGGTAATGAAAAACTGTTTTTT
CSVVDGGNEKLFF
>TRBV13|TRBD1|TRBJ2-1|few
TGTGCCAGCAGCACGGGACAGGGGTTCGATGAGCAGTTCTTC
CASSTGQGFDEQFF
>TRBV5-1|NA|TRBJ2-7|many
TGCGCCAGCAGCACCGACCCGAGCTCCTACGAGCAGTACTTC
CASSTDPSSYEQYF
>TRBV5-4|TRBD1|TRBJ2-7|NA
TGTGCCAGCAGCTCCGGACCTCGGACAGGAGTCTACGAGCAGTACTTC
CASSSGPRTGVYEQYF
>TRBV6-1|TRBD2|TRBJ2-5|NA
TGTGCCAGCAGTGAAATGAACGGGAGGGGGCAAGAGACCCAGTACTTC
CASSEMNGRGQETQYF
>TRBV20-1|TRBD2|TRBJ2-3|NA
TGCAGTGCTAGAGTTAGCGGGAGAAACACAGATACGCAGTATTTT
CSARVSGRNTDTQYF
>TRBV5-1|NA|TRBJ1-2|NA
TGCGCCAGCAGCTTGCAGGGATCGGACGGCTACACCTTC
CASSLQGSDGYTF
>TRBV7-2|TRBD2|TRBJ2-1|NA
TGTGCCAGCAGCTTCGGGGGAAGCGGGAGGGCCTACAATGAGCAGTTCTTC
CASSFGGSGRAYNEQFF
>TRBV24-1|NA|TRBJ1-2|few
TGTGCCACCAGTGATGCGGATTCCGGCTACACCTTC
CATSDADSGYTF
>TRBV6-1|TRBD1|TRBJ2-1|NA
TGTGCCAGCACCGGAGGAGGACAGGTCCATGAGCAGTTCTTC
CASTGGGQVHEQFF
>TRBV6-6|NA|TRBJ2-2|NA
TGTGCCAGCGCCGGAGTAGTGGCCGGGGAGCTGTTTTTT
CASAGVVAGELFF
>TRBV7-9|NA|TRBJ2-1|few
TGTGCCAGCAGCTTTCAAATCCGATACAATGAGCAGTTCTTC
CASSFQIRYNEQFF
>TRBV20-1|TRBD2|TRBJ2-7|NA
TGCAGTGCTAGAGATCGATCACTAGCGGGAAGCGTCTACGAGCAGTACTTC
CSARDRSLAGSVYEQYF
>TRBV5-1|TRBD2|TRBJ2-3|NA
TGCGCCAGCAGCTTGGGTCGAGCGGGACTCACAGATACGCAGTATTTT
CASSLGRAGLTDTQYF
>TRBV12-3/TRBV12-4|NA|TRBJ2-1|few
TGTGCCAGCAGTTTAAACGCCTTCAGCGACTCCCATGAGCAGTTCTTC
CASSLNAFSDSHEQFF
>TRBV12-3/TRBV12-4|NA|TRBJ2-5|NA
TGTGCCAGCAGACTTAAGGGTGCGAGGAAAGAGACCCAGTACTTC
CASRLKGARKETQYF
>TRBV12-3/TRBV12-4|TRBD1|TRBJ2-5|few
TGTGCCAGCGGTATGACAGGGGGTGAGACCCAGTACTTC
CASGMTGGETQYF
>TRBV20-1|TRBD2|TRBJ2-3|few
TGCAGTGCTAGGGATCGGACTAGCGGGATTTCAGATACGCAGTATTTT
CSARDRTSGISDTQYF
>TRBV7-8|TRBD2|TRBJ2-3|NA
TGTGCCAGCAGCGTGACTAGCGGGAGTGATACGCAGTATTTT
CASSVTSGSDTQYF
>TRBV7-2|TRBD1|TRBJ1-2|NA
TGTGCCAGCAGCCTAGGACAGGGCCTTGGCTACACCTTC
CASSLGQGLGYTF
>TRBV6-5|NA|TRBJ2-5|few
TGTGCCAGCAGTTACTCAGGGGTTGGGACAGAGACCCAGTACTTC
CASSYSGVGTETQYF
>TRBV24-1|TRBD2|TRBJ2-1|NA
TGTGCCACCAGTGAACATACTAGCGGAGCCTCCTACAATGAGCAGTTCTTC
CATSEHTSGASYNEQFF
>TRBV14|NA|TRBJ2-2|few
TGTGCCAGCAGCCAAGATTGGGTATGGCAGACCCCCGGGGAGCTGTTTTTT
CASSQDWVWQTPGELFF
>TRBV5-1|TRBD2|TRBJ2-2|many
TGCGCCAGCAGCTTGGCTAGCGGGAGGACAAACACCGGGGAGCTGTTTTTT
CASSLASGRTNTGELFF
>TRBV10-3|NA|TRBJ1-5|NA
TGTGCCATCAGGGGGACGGAAAATCAGCCCCAGCATTTT
CAIRGTENQPQHF
>TRBV6-2/TRBV6-3|NA|TRBJ2-2|few
TGTGCCAGCAGACCAACTGCCGGAGGTACCGGGGAGCTGTTTTTT
CASRPTAGGTGELFF
>TRBV20-1|TRBD1|TRBJ2-5|NA
TGCAGTGCTCAGGACAGGGGAAAGACCCAGTACTTC
CSAQDRGKTQYF
>TRBV11-2|TRBD1|TRBJ1-5|NA
TGTGCCAGCAGCTCCCAGGGGGCTAGTCAGCCCCAGCATTTT
CASSSQGASQPQHF
>TRBV5-6|NA|TRBJ2-1|few
TGTGCCAGCAGCTTGGAGCCCAGGGTTTGGAATGAGCAGTTCTTC
CASSLEPRVWNEQFF
>TRBV6-2/TRBV6-3|NA|TRBJ2-7|few
TGTGCCACCGAGACTGTATCCTACGAGCAGTACTTC
CATETVSYEQYF
>TRBV5-1|TRBD1|TRBJ2-5|NA
TGCGCCAGCGTTCGCCTCGGGACAGGGATGGAGACCCAGTACTTC
CASVRLGTGMETQYF
>TRBV20-1|NA|TRBJ2-7|many
TGCAGTGCTAGAACTTCCCGGGACTTGTACGAGCAGTACTTC
CSARTSRDLYEQYF
>TRBV13|NA|TRBJ2-1|NA
TGTGCCAGCAGCTTACTTTACAATGAGCAGTTCTTC
CASSLLYNEQFF
>TRBV7-2|NA|TRBJ1-4|NA
TGTGCCAGCAGCTTAGGCGGGACGGTTAATGAAAAACTGTTTTTT
CASSLGGTVNEKLFF
>TRBV12-5|NA|TRBJ1-1|NA
TGTGCTAGTGCCCCACTAAGGATGGATAGGTATGTGAACACTGAAGCTCTCTTT
CASAPLRMDRYVNTEALF
>TRBV5-1|NA|TRBJ2-6|NA
TGCGCCAGCAGCACTTTACCCTCTGGGGCCAACGTCCTGACTTTC
CASSTLPSGANVLTF
>TRBV6-4|TRBD2|TRBJ2-1|NA
TGTGCCAGCAGCCGCATTAGCGGGAACAATGAGCAGTTCTTC
CASSRISGNNEQFF
>TRBV20-1|NA|TRBJ2-1|NA
TGCAGTGCTAGAATGGGGTGGTCCTACAATGAGCAGTTCTTC
CSARMGWSYNEQFF
>TRBV27|TRBD2|TRBJ2-3|few
TGTGCCAGCAGTTCCCAGGGGACTAGCAAAACAGATACGCAGTATTTT
CASSSQGTSKTDTQYF
>TRBV20-1|NA|TRBJ2-2|NA
TGCAGTGCTAGAGCGGCCTCGGACTACCCAGACGGGGAGCTGTTTTTT
CSARAASDYPDGELFF
>TRBV4-2|NA|TRBJ2-5|few
TGTGCCAGCAGCCACAGGGGAGAGACCCAGTACTTC
CASSHRGETQYF
>TRBV20-1|NA|TRBJ2-7|few
TGCAGTGCCAAACCGGGACGTACTACCTACGAGCAGTACTTC
CSAKPGRTTYEQYF
>TRBV20-1|TRBD2|TRBJ2-3|few
TGCAGTGTGGGACTAGCGGCCACAGATACGCAGTATTTT
CSVGLAATDTQYF
>TRBV9|NA|TRBJ2-7|few
TGTGCCAGCAGCGTAGCCTCGGGACAACTCTACGAGCAGTACTTC
CASSVASGQLYEQYF
>TRBV28|NA|TRBJ2-3|NA
TGTGCCAGCAGTTCTCTTCTTACAGGGAAGAGCACAGATACGCAGTATTTT
CASSSLLTGKSTDTQYF
>TRBV20-1|NA|TRBJ2-5|NA
TGCAGTGCGGGTCGGCAAGAGACCCAGTACTTC
CSAGRQETQYF